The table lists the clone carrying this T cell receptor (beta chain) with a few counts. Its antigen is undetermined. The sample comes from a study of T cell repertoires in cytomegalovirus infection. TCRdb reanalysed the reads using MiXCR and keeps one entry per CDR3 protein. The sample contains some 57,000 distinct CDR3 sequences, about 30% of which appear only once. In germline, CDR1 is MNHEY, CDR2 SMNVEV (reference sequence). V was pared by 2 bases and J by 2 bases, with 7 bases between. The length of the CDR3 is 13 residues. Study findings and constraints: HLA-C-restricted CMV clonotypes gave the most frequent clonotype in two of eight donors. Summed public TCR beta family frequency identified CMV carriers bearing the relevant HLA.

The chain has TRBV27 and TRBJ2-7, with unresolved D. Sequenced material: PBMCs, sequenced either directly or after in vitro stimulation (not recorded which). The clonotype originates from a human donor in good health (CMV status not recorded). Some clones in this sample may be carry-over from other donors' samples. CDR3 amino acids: CASSLAAAYEQYF. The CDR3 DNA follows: TGTGCCAGCAGTTTAGCGGCTGCCTACGAGCAGTACTTC.